Below, one T cell receptor (beta chain) is given with its context. Its antigen is not identified. These data belong to a study of graft-versus-host responses after intestinal transplantation. Study-wide context: The transplants performed in recipients were multivisceral, liver-intestinal, or isolated intestinal.

Method: immunoSEQ multiplex PCR; TCRdb's copy keeps in-frame clones and lacks some. There are over 100,000 clones in the sample; approximately 94% occur only once, and about 0.25% lies in the top ten. Germline-derived CDR1 and CDR2 are LNHDA and SQIVND (reference sequence). Trimming took off 4 bases at V and 0 bases at J, with 19 bases between the two ends. This CDR3 spans 18 amino acids. Study-wide results and caveats: After transplant, early declines in HvG clones were associated with peak levels of circulating GvH clones. Recipient-marrow GvH clones were detected, some having first appeared in ileum or blood. Subjects displaying graft-donor T cell macrochimerism possessed elevated graft-versus-host to host-versus-graft clonal ratios inside allografts.

The sequence was obtained from a human donor who was the organ donor for an intestinal transplant. The specimen comprised unstimulated CD4+ T cells sorted from spleen or lymph node cells, sampled before transplant. The J gene is TRBJ1-5, the V gene TRBV19, with no clear D. The CDR3 region has the DNA TGTGCCAGTAGTAGCCAGGCTGGGAAGGCTAATAGCAATCAGCCCCAGCATTTT. This translates into CASSSQAGKANSNQPQHF.